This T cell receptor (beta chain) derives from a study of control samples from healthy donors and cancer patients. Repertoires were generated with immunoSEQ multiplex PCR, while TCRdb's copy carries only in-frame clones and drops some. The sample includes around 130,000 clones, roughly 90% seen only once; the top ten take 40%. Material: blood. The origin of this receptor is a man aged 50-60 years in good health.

The CDR3: CATSDLGVTDTQYF. The DNA of the CDR3 is TGTGCCACCAGTGATTTGGGGGTGACAGATACGCAGTATTTT. The V and J genes are TRBV24-1 and TRBJ2-3; no clear D gene. With 0 bases removed from V and 3 bases from J, the gap between germline ends came to 6 bases. The V gene's germline CDR1 is KGHDR and CDR2 SFDVKD. The CDR3 sequence is 14 residues long.